The clone carrying this T cell receptor beta chain appeared a single time. Its specificity is not known. This CDR3 contains 15 residues. The germline V gene has CDR1 SGHRS and CDR2 YFSETQ. The junction had 4 bases not matched to a gene; V was cut back by 7 bases and J by 0 bases. Documented time point: baseline, week 1 (first vaccination visit). Regarding treatment: pre-vaccination baseline after standard-of-care therapy. Each donor presented with a new WHO grade 3 or 4 astrocytoma that tested IDH1-mutant and showed ATRX loss. These data belong to a study of a mutant IDH1 vaccine in newly diagnosed glioma. Across the whole study: The treated population exhibited a male proportion of approximately 62%, a female proportion of 37.5%, and a mean age of 40.4 years.

Study results and limitations: Vaccination induced immune responses in 93.3% of patients. Pseudoprogression seemed unlinked to shifts in top peripheral T cell clonotypes.

Produced via immunoSEQ multiplex PCR; TCRdb's table is partial and in-frame only. Counted here are approximately 70,000 clones, approximately 79% occurring once; the ten biggest clones make up 7% to 10%. The source is a man between 50 and 59 years old with glioma. This specimen was PBMCs, taken from a glioma patient treated with radiotherapy, temozolomide or both. V is TRBV5-1 and J is TRBJ2-3; 11 bases match TRBD1. The CDR3 nucleotides read TGCGCCAGCTATGGGACAGGGGGAAGCACAGATACGCAGTATTTT. This gives the protein CASYGTGGSTDTQYF. The full variable domain, rest sourced from reference TRBV5-1 and TRBJ2-3, is KAGVTQTPRYLIKTRGQQVTLSCSPISGHRSVSWYQQTPGQGLQFLFEYFSETQRNKGNFPGRFSGRQFSNSRSEMNVSTLELGDSALYLCASYGTGGSTDTQYFGPGTRLTVL.